This TCR beta chain is from a study of T-cell reconstitution after alpha-beta-depleted transplantation in children. The J segment lost 4 bases and the V segment lost 0 bases, leaving 8 bases of the junction unmatched. The CDR3 has 17 residues. Germline V gives CDR1 DFQATT, CDR2 SNEGSKA (reference sequence). General study findings and limits: After transplant, at about two months, alpha-beta T cells were reportedly derived from several hundred expanded graft clones. T cells produced anew were the main source of T-cell counts and diversity one year after transplant. Elevated TCRbeta diversity at day 60 was traced, in some patients, to surviving recipient T cells and thymic progenitors.

Remarks on this clonotype: Antigen unknown.

Preparation of the TCRbeta library involved a method that used unique molecular identifiers. TCRdb re-analysed the PCR reads in MiXCR, keeping a single row per CDR3 protein. Altogether under 100,000 distinct CDR3 sequences are present, roughly a sixth being singletons, with the ten largest covering around 19%. Sequencing used PBMCs, mostly from graft donor cells, obtained 180 days after TCRalphabeta/CD19-depleted stem cell transplant. This chain connects TRBV20-1 to TRBJ2-2, with TRBD2 matching over 10 bases. This TCR was recovered from a male patient aged 2-15 years who had a stem cell transplant for acute lymphoblastic leukemia, so the T cells may come from the graft donor. CDR3 region: CSAREASGGLFTGELFF. The CDR3 coding sequence is TGCAGTGCTAGAGAGGCTAGCGGGGGACTTTTCACCGGGGAGCTGTTTTTT.